Listed here is a single T cell receptor beta chain. Its antigen is as yet unknown. This specimen comes from a study of T cell responses to AZD1222 COVID-19 vaccine. Study background: Second-dose timings of about 4 or about 12 weeks were pooled. Findings of the study overall: With two AZD1222 doses given, Spike-specific TCR breadth and depth both rose. At 160-218 and 743-854, vaccine-associated CD4 TCRs were dominant, and they spanned spike.

The data were produced by immunoSEQ multiplex PCR, yet TCRdb's version contains in-frame clones alone and is incomplete. The sample has tens of thousands of clones, roughly 91% seen once. Germline CDR1 reads LNHDA; CDR2 reads SQIVND (reference sequence). Unmatched junction bases numbered 3, after V lost 1 base and J lost 2 bases. The CDR3 runs 16 residues. V is TRBV19 and J is TRBJ2-2; 8 nucleotides align to TRBD2. The material sequenced was peripheral blood, taken on day 0 of AZD1222 vaccination. The TCR comes from an adult in good health. CDR3 DNA: TGTGCCAGTAGTATAGGTAGCGGGGCCAACACCGGGGAGCTGTTTTTT. It yields the protein CASSIGSGANTGELFF.